This T cell receptor beta chain appears in the sequencing data of a study of T cells in Graves' hyperthyroidism and ophthalmopathy. Uncontrolled infections, other autoimmune diseases, pregnancy or lactation led to exclusion of patients. The CDR3 is 16 residues long. CDR1 is KGHSH and CDR2 is LQKENI in the germline V gene. V shed 6 bases and J shed 2 bases, with 17 bases lying between them. This clonotype was recorded at least ten times. Amplification of TCR beta CDR3 regions used RNA as the template. During a first-round RT-PCR of the TCR CDR3, the HTBI primer set was used. TCRdb called the multiplex PCR reads again in MiXCR, with one record for every CDR3 protein. Among 450,000 to 650,000 distinct CDR3 sequences listed, roughly 20% were seen once.

The sequence came from a man aged 18-30 years with Graves' hyperthyroidism. J is TRBJ1-5 and V is TRBV18, with TRBD1 as a possible D gene (6 bases). The source material was blood. The CDR3 DNA is TGTGCCAGCTCTCGAACAGGGATCTCGGGCAATCAGCCCCAGCATTTT. Its protein product is CASSRTGISGNQPQHF.